Below, one T cell receptor (beta chain) is given with its context. A single base separates this from a much larger clone, so it may be a read error. The data belong to a study of tumor and adjacent non-tumor tissue in lung cancer. TCRbeta libraries were built with three rounds of nested PCR, modified from ARM-PCR. TCRdb passed the multiplex PCR reads through MiXCR, listing each CDR3 protein once. The table lists under 100,000 distinct CDR3 sequences, approximately 57% of them singletons. The CDR3 spans 11 residues. CDR1 is SQVTM, CDR2 ANQGSEA, per germline. The template was RNA from unsorted bulk tissue.

The chain links TRBV29-1 to TRBJ2-7; unclear D gene. The TCR comes from an older man with non-small cell lung cancer. Sequenced: lung tumor tissue. The CDR3: CIVRISYEQYF. CDR3 sequence (DNA): TGCATCGTCAGGATATCCTACGAGCAGTACTTC.